Reported below is one TCR beta chain. The data originate from a study of blood T cell repertoires in COVID-19. How the authors handled the data: The authors estimated nucleated cell counts from reference gene primer amplification. Generated by immunoSEQ multiplex PCR, the TCRdb table keeps only in-frame clones and is missing some. V, J and clone size are those of that table, while D and trimming were read from the DNA. In the table there are over 75,000 clones, nearly 90% of which are singletons. This CDR3 is 15 amino acids long. Germline CDR1 SEHNR, CDR2 FQNEAQ (reference sequence). Deletions cut 5 bases from V and 0 bases from J, with 14 bases between.

Sequenced input: peripheral blood. The chain joins TRBV7-9 to TRBJ2-7, with D tentatively TRBD1 (6 bases). The TCR was taken from a woman aged 80 or over with acute or convalescent COVID-19. The CDR3 loop is CASSGPGTNSYEQYF. As DNA, the CDR3 is TGTGCCAGCAGCGGGCCCGGGACAAACTCCTACGAGCAGTACTTC.